The 24 T cell receptor beta chains in this list originate from one sample, sequenced in a study of cytomegalovirus exposure and HLA in healthy donors. Vbeta (60) and Jbeta (13) primers were used in the PCR. The data were produced by immunoSEQ multiplex PCR, yet TCRdb's version contains in-frame clones alone and is incomplete. The top ten clones hold approximately 2% of a sample with tens of thousands of clones, roughly 74% of them seen once. The sample consisted of PBMCs. These receptors were obtained from a middle-aged man in good health and CMV-seronegative.

CDR3 residues: CASSIDRGKDYGYTF. The CDR3 nucleotides read TGTGCCAGTAGTATCGACAGGGGAAAGGACTATGGCTACACCTTC. The gene calls are TRBV19 and TRBJ1-2, with 8 bases that match TRBD1. Germline V lookup: CDR1 LNHDA, CDR2 SQIVND (reference sequence). The CDR3 totals 15 residues. The trim removed 3 bases at V and 3 bases at J, leaving 6 bases unmatched.

The chain is built from TRBV6-5 and TRBJ2-1, with D unresolved. The CDR3 is 15 amino acids. The ends were cut back, 0 bases at V and 1 base at J, with 7 bases in the middle. Germline CDR1 MNHEY, CDR2 SVGAGI. DNA of the CDR3: TGTGCCAGCAGTTACTCGAGACTTTCCTACAATGAGCAGTTCTTC. Residues: CASSYSRLSYNEQFF.

This clone was observed a few times. V gene TRBV9 combines with J gene TRBJ2-1; TRBD1 is a possible D gene (7 bases). The CDR3 is made up of 20 amino acids. V was pared by 3 bases and J by 0 bases, with 25 bases between. CDR1 is SGDLS and CDR2 is YYNGEE in the germline V gene. CDR3 region: CASSAPRGDSIGGSYNEQFF. CDR3 nucleotide sequence: TGTGCCAGCAGCGCCCCGAGGGGGGACAGTATTGGAGGCTCCTACAATGAGCAGTTCTTC.

This clone was detected a few times. V usage is TRBV7-6 and J usage is TRBJ2-2, with 7 bases aligning to TRBD2. CDR1 SGHVS and CDR2 FNYEAQ come from the germline V gene. J gave up 4 bases and V 11 bases, and 10 bases lay outside the gene matches. The CDR3 runs 14 residues. This CDR3 is CAGRVAGPTGELFF. CDR3 bases: TGTGCCGGTAGAGTAGCGGGTCCCACCGGGGAGCTGTTTTTT.

V gene TRBV28 combines with J gene TRBJ2-7, with D possibly matching TRBD2 (5 bases). V lost 6 bases and J 3 bases, leaving 6 bases between the germline ends. The CDR3 extends over 11 amino acids. CDR1 and CDR2 from the germline V gene are MDHEN and SYDVKM. The CDR3 DNA is TGTGCCAGCAGGGACTTCTACGAGCAGTACTTC. Residues: CASRDFYEQYF.

The chain joins TRBV28 to TRBJ2-2; 7 nucleotides agree with TRBD1. This CDR3 has 15 amino acids. V trimming: 2 bases; J trimming: 5 bases; junction bases outside the gene matches: 5. Germline V gene sequence: CDR1 MDHEN, CDR2 SYDVKM. CDR3 protein: CASSLRQGRTGELFF. Here the CDR3 DNA reads TGTGCCAGCAGTTTAAGACAGGGTAGGACCGGGGAGCTGTTTTTT. Combining the CDR3 with reference TRBV28 and TRBJ2-2 gives the whole variable domain DVKVTQSSRYLVKRTGEKVFLECVQDMDHENMFWYRQDPGLGLRLIYFSYDVKMKEKGDIPEGYSVSREKKERFSLILESASTNQTSMYLCASSLRQGRTGELFFGEGSRLTVL.

The chain combines TRBV5-6 with TRBJ1-5; no clear D gene. V shed 4 bases and J shed 0 bases, with 11 bases lying between them. The germline V gene has CDR1 SGHDT and CDR2 YYEEEE. This CDR3 is built from 15 residues. CDR3 region: CASSRTPNSNQPQHF. CDR3 bases: TGTGCCAGCAGCCGGACTCCGAATAGCAATCAGCCCCAGCATTTT.

The V gene is TRBV25-1, the J gene TRBJ2-1; D perhaps matches TRBD2 (6 bases). In germline, CDR1 is MGHDK, CDR2 SYGVNS. This CDR3 is built from 15 residues. The V gene lost 6 bases and the J gene lost 4 bases, with 16 bases spanning the gap. The CDR3 sequence: CASSILAALYNEQFF. CDR3 in DNA: TGTGCCAGCAGCATTTTAGCGGCTCTTTACAATGAGCAGTTCTTC.

The table lists this clone with a few counts. The chain joins TRBV2 to TRBJ1-4; 7 positions agree with TRBD1. With V trimmed by 8 bases and J by 3 bases, 9 bases remained unmatched. The germline V gene encodes CDR1 SNHLY and CDR2 FYNNEI. This CDR3 has 15 residues. CDR3 nucleotide sequence: TGTGCCAGCTCAAACTCCGGGACAGCTAATGAAAAACTGTTTTTT. This sequence encodes CASSNSGTANEKLFF.

The J gene is TRBJ2-3, the V gene TRBV5-8; 8 bases match TRBD2. Germline CDR1 is SGHTS and CDR2 is YDEGEE. V was pared by 4 bases and J by 2 bases, with 9 bases of the junction left unmatched. This CDR3 comprises 16 residues. In DNA, the CDR3 is TGTGCCAGCAGCCGGGGGGGCAGTTTTGACACAGATACGCAGTATTTT. It translates to CASSRGGSFDTDTQYF.

V gene TRBV15 combines with J gene TRBJ2-4; D may be TRBD2 (6 bases). The germline V gene has CDR1 LNHNV and CDR2 YYDKDF (reference sequence). This CDR3 comprises 15 residues. V lost 1 base, J lost 2 bases, and 9 bases lay in between. The CDR3 DNA sequence: TGTGCCACCAGCAGAGGGGGGGTTACCAAAAACATTCAGTACTTC. It yields the protein CATSRGGVTKNIQYF.

At least ten counts were recorded for this clone. V is TRBV12-5 and J is TRBJ2-2; 11 nucleotides agree with TRBD2. J gave up 1 base and V 7 bases, and 14 bases lay outside the gene matches. This CDR3 spans 19 amino acids. Germline V CDR1 and CDR2: LGHNT, FRNRAP. The chain's CDR3 is CASAPQWTSGRGNTGELFF. The DNA of the CDR3 is TGTGCTAGTGCCCCACAGTGGACTAGCGGGCGCGGGAACACCGGGGAGCTGTTTTTT.

V is TRBV29-1 and J is TRBJ2-1; D perhaps matches TRBD1 (6 bases). Between the trimmed V and J ends, which lost 4 bases and 11 bases, there was a span of 12 bases. The CDR3 sequence is 11 residues long. Germline V gene data show CDR1 as SQVTM and CDR2 as ANQGSEA. The CDR3 region has the DNA TGCAGCGTTGTCGTGGGGGCGCAGCAGTTCTTC. As protein: CSVVVGAQQFF.

The chain employs TRBV19 and TRBJ2-3, with 8 positions matching TRBD1. The CDR3 is made up of 15 amino acids. V lost 2 bases to trimming and J lost 6 bases; unmatched junction nucleotides: 7. The germline CDR1 and CDR2 sequences are LNHDA and SQIVND (reference sequence). The CDR3 protein is CASSIQGNRGDTQYF. CDR3 in DNA: TGTGCCAGTAGTATACAGGGAAACAGGGGGGATACGCAGTATTTT.

The chain combines TRBV10-2 with TRBJ1-2; no reliable D call. The germline V gene encodes CDR1 WSHSY and CDR2 SAAADI. This CDR3 is 13 amino acids long. Deletions cut 0 bases from V and 7 bases from J, with 9 bases between. The CDR3 sequence: CASSESEEFGYTF. The CDR3 DNA sequence: TGCGCCAGCAGTGAGTCCGAGGAATTTGGCTACACCTTC.

V and J are TRBV15 and TRBJ1-1; TRBD1 aligns across 8 bases. Per germline, CDR1 LNHNV and CDR2 YYDKDF (reference sequence). The CDR3 sequence is 14 residues long. The ends lost 4 bases at V and 7 bases at J; junction bases unmatched: 8. The DNA for the CDR3 is TGTGCCACCAGCACAGATTCCGGGACAGGTGAAGCTTTCTTT. Amino acid sequence: CATSTDSGTGEAFF.

The chain recombines TRBV9 with TRBJ2-1; 7 nucleotides match TRBD1. This CDR3 comprises 14 residues. The germline gives CDR1 SGDLS, CDR2 YYNGEE. With 3 bases clipped from V and 9 bases from J, the junction kept 9 bases outside the gene matches. The CDR3 loop is CASSAGTALIEQFF. DNA for the CDR3: TGTGCCAGCAGCGCCGGGACAGCACTGATTGAGCAGTTCTTC.

This chain joins TRBV7-2 and TRBJ1-1; D might be TRBD1 (6 bases). Germline V gene data show CDR1 as SGHTA and CDR2 as FQGNSA. The V end was cut by 5 bases, the J end by 3 bases, with 13 bases between. The CDR3 covers 14 residues. The CDR3 region is CASSPRGWDTEAFF. The CDR3 DNA reads TGTGCCAGCAGCCCCAGGGGTTGGGACACTGAAGCTTTCTTT.

This chain joins TRBV4-2 and TRBJ1-5, with TRBD1 matching 7 bases. V dropped 4 bases and J dropped 5; count of bases not matched to a gene: 11. Germline-derived CDR1 and CDR2 are LGHNA and YNFKEQ. The CDR3 has 16 residues. The CDR3 region has the DNA TGTGCCAGCAGCCTCAATCAGGGGGGTGGCGATCAGCCCCAGCATTTT. Translated, it gives CASSLNQGGGDQPQHF.

This clone is a singleton in its sample. The rearrangement uses TRBV5-4 and TRBJ2-7; the match to TRBD2 covers 8 bases. Losses at the gene ends were 3 bases for V and 0 bases for J; bases not matched to a gene: 8. The CDR3 sequence is 16 residues long. CDR1 is SGHNT, CDR2 YYREEE, per germline (reference sequence). The CDR3 nucleotides are TGTGCCAGCAGCTCCGTAGCGGGACTCGGCTCCTACGAGCAGTACTTC. It is translated as CASSSVAGLGSYEQYF.

Only a few counts were recorded for this clone. The gene calls are TRBV19 and TRBJ1-4; D not resolved. CDR3 length equals 14 residues. Germline V lookup: CDR1 LNHDA, CDR2 SQIVND (reference sequence). The V end lost 2 bases, the J end lost 8 bases, and 12 bases lay between the germline ends. The CDR3, as DNA: TGTGCCAGTAGTATACCCGGGTTTGGCGAAAAACTGTTTTTT. It encodes CASSIPGFGEKLFF.

The CDR3: CSVDRDGGGTEAFF. The CDR3 DNA follows: TGCAGCGTTGACAGGGATGGCGGGGGAACTGAAGCTTTCTTT. V gene TRBV29-1 combines with J gene TRBJ1-1, with D possibly being TRBD1 (5 bases). V shed 3 bases and J shed 5 bases, with 16 bases lying between them. The CDR3 totals 14 residues. The germline V gene encodes CDR1 SQVTM and CDR2 ANQGSEA.

This chain connects TRBV5-8 to TRBJ1-5, with TRBD1 matching 7 bases. Trimming cost V 0 bases and J 7 bases; bases outside gene matches: 7. The germline V gene encodes CDR1 SGHTS and CDR2 YDEGEE. CDR3 length: 15 residues. The chain's CDR3 is CASSLAGGLGQPQHF. As DNA, the CDR3 is TGTGCCAGCAGCTTGGCAGGGGGTCTAGGACAGCCCCAGCATTTT.

As to this clone: Germline is not matched at one junction end, which may reflect a read error. The rearrangement links TRBV6-5 to TRBJ2-1; TRBD2 aligns across 7 bases. Germline lookup yields CDR1 MNHEY and CDR2 SVGAGI. The length of the CDR3 is 12 residues. The CDR3 coding sequence is TGTGCCAGCAGTTCAGGCGGGAGAGTGTGGATCTTC. Its translation is CASSSGGRVWIF.